This T cell receptor (beta chain) was sequenced for a study of Graves' ophthalmopathy and Graves' hyperthyroidism. About the research overall: Ophthalmopathy not arising within 18 months of follow-up defined hyperthyroidism as stable. General study findings and limits: The study's model predicted ophthalmopathy progression at 70% to 71% sensitivity and about 72% specificity. Blood also harbored most expanded thyroid clonotypes above 0.001 frequency. Sensitivity of roughly 88% and specificity of about 84% were achieved when a 13-signature model separated ophthalmopathy from stable hyperthyroidism.

CDR3 length equals 12 residues. From germline, CDR1 is MDHEN and CDR2 SYDVKM. Notes on this clonotype: Its target is not known. A much larger clone is a single base away; this may be a read error.

RNA served as the template for amplifying TCR beta CDR3 regions. An opening RT-PCR round employed HTBI primers and preceded a second-round multiplex PCR. TCRdb reanalysed the multiplex PCR reads using MiXCR and keeps one entry per CDR3 protein. The sample has about 500,000 distinct CDR3 sequences; just under 40% are singletons. This rearrangement joins TRBV28 to TRBJ1-5; D gene unclear. This clonotype originated in an adult man with Graves' hyperthyroidism. The sequenced material came from peripheral blood or thyroid tissue (not recorded which). CDR3 nucleotide sequence: TGTGTCAGCAGTTCGATGGATCAGCCCCAGCATTTT. Its protein is CVSSSMDQPQHF.